The T cell receptor beta chain described here comes from a study of blood T cells in healthy people across ages. Primed by a sample-barcoded 5' primer and a J-beta primer mix, a second PCR proceeded for 7 to 11 cycles. TCRdb redid the calling of the 5' RACE reads with MiXCR, one entry per CDR3 protein. The sample shows some 760,000 distinct CDR3 sequences, 25% of them seen only once. Trimming at V came to 1 base and at J to 2 bases, leaving 2 bases not matched to a gene. CDR3 length: 14 amino acids. These data were also reused for a study on T cells of mothers and their children. That study reports: Relative to unrelated pairs, biologically related mother-child dyads exhibited marginally greater, non-significant overlap.

This TCR was recovered from a boy between 10 and 17 years old in good health. The sample consisted of blood. The rearrangement uses TRBV12-3 or TRBV12-4 and TRBJ2-7; 7 positions match TRBD2. The CDR3 loop is CASSLGTSPYEQYF. For the CDR3, the DNA is TGTGCCAGCAGTTTAGGGACTAGTCCCTACGAGCAGTACTTC.